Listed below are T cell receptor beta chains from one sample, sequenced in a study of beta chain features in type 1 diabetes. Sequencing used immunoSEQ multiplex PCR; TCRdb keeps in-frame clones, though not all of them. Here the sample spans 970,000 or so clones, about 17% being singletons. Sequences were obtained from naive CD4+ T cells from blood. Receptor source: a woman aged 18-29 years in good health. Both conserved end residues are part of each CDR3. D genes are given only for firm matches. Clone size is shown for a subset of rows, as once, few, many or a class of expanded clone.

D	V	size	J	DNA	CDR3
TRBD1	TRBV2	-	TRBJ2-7	TGTGCCAGCATCGATAGGACAGGGGGCTCGGGCGAGCAGTACTTC	CASIDRTGGSGEQYF
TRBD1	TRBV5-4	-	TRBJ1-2	TGTGCCAGCAGCTGGACAGGGAACTATGGCTACACCTTC	CASSWTGNYGYTF
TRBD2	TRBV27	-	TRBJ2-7	TGTGCCAGCATCCCTAGCGGGAGGTACGAGCAGTACTTC	CASIPSGRYEQYF
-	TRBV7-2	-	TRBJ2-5	TGTGCCAGTAATCGACGGGCGGAAGAGACCCAGTACTTC	CASNRRAEETQYF
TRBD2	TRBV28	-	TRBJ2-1	TGTGCCAGCAGCCCTCTACTAGCGGGAGCTCTCTACAATGAGCAGTTCTTC	CASSPLLAGALYNEQFF
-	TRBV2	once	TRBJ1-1	TGTGCCAGCAGTGTCAGAGGCTCTGAAGCTTTCTTT	CASSVRGSEAFF
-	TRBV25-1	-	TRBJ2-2	TGTGCCAGCAGTCTCGCAGGGAGTGCCGGGGAGCTGTTTTTT	CASSLAGSAGELFF
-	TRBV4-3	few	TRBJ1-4	TGCGCCAGCAGCCGAACAGGTGAAAAACTGTTTTTT	CASSRTGEKLFF
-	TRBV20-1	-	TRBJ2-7	TGCAGTGCGGACTCCTCCTACGAGCAGTACTTC	CSADSSYEQYF
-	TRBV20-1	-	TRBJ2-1	TGCAGTGCTCCTATATATGAGCAGTTCTTC	CSAPIYEQFF
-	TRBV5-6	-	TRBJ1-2	TGTGCCAGCAGCCGGGGCCAACTATATGGCTACACCTTC	CASSRGQLYGYTF
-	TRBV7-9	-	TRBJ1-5	TGTGCCAGCAGCCCCCCGGGGGAAGGGGGCAATCAGCCCCAGCATTTT	CASSPPGEGGNQPQHF
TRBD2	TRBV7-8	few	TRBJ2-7	TGTGCCAGCAGCTTGCGACTAGCGGAGAGCTCCTACGAGCAGTACTTC	CASSLRLAESSYEQYF
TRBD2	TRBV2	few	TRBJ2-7	TGTGCCAGCCACGACCTAGCGGAGGCATCCTACGAGCAGTACTTC	CASHDLAEASYEQYF
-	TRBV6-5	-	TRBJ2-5	TGTGCCAGCAGTTACAGAATGCGAGACTACCAAGAGACCCAGTACTTC	CASSYRMRDYQETQYF
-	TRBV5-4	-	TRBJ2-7	TGTGCCAGCAGCTTGAGGGGGGGTGACGAGCAGTACTTC	CASSLRGGDEQYF
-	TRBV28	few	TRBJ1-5	TGTGCCAGCATGAACGGTGGGAGCAATCAGCCCCAGCATTTT	CASMNGGSNQPQHF